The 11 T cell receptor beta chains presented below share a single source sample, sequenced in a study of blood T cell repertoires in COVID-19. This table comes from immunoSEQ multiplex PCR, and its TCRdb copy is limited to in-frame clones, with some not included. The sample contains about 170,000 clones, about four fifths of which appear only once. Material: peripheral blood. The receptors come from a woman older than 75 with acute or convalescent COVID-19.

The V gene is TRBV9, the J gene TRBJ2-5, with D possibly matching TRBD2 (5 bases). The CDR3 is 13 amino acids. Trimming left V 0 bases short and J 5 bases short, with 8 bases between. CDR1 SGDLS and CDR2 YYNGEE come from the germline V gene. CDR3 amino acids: CASSVGGLETQYF. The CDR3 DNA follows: TGTGCCAGCAGCGTAGGAGGGTTGGAGACCCAGTACTTC.

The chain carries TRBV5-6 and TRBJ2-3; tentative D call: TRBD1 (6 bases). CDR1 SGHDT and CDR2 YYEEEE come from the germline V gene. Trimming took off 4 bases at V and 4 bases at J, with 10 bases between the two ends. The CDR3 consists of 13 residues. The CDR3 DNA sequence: TGTGCCAGCAGCGGCAGGGGCCCAGATACGCAGTATTTT. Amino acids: CASSGRGPDTQYF.

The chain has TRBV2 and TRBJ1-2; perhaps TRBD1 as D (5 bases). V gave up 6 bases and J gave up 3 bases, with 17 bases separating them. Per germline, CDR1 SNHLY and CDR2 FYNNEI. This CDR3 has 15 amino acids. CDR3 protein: CASSPDAGNDYGYTF. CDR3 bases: TGTGCCAGCAGCCCAGATGCAGGGAACGACTATGGCTACACCTTC. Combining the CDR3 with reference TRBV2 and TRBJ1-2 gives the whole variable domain EPEVTQTPSHQVTQMGQEVILRCVPISNHLYFYWYRQILGQKVEFLVSFYNNEISEKSEIFDDQFSVERPDGSNFTLKIRSTKLEDSAMYFCASSPDAGNDYGYTFGSGTRLTVV.

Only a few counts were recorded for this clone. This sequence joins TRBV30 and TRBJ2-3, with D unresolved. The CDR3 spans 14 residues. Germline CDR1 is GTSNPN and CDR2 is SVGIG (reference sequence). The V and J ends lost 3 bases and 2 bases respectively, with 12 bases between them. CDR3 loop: CAWRRPQSTDTQYF. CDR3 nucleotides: TGTGCCTGGAGGAGGCCCCAATCCACAGATACGCAGTATTTT.

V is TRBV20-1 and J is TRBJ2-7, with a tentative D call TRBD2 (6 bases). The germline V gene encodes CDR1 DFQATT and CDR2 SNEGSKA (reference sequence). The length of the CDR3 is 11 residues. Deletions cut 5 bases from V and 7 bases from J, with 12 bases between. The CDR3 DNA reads TGCAGTGCTTCAACGGGGGTTGAGCAGTACTTC. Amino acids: CSASTGVEQYF.

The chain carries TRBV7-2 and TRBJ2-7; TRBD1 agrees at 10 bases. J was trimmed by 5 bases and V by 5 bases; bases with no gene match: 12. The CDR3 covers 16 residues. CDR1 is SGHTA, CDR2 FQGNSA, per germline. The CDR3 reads CASSKTGTGVYHEQYF. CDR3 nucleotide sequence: TGTGCCAGCAGCAAAACCGGGACAGGGGTTTATCACGAGCAGTACTTC.

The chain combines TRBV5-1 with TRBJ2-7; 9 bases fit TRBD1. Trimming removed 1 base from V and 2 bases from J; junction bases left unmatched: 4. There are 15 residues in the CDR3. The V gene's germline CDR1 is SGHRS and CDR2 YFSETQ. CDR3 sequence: CASSLFGQGTYEQYF. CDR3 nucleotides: TGCGCCAGCAGCTTGTTTGGACAGGGGACCTACGAGCAGTACTTC.

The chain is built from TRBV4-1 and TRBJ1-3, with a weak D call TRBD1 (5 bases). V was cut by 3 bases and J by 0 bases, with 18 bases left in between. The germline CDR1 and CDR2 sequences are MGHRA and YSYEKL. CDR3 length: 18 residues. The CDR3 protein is CASSQSSIRAYSGNTIYF. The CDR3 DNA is TGCGCCAGCAGCCAGTCATCGATCAGGGCCTACTCTGGAAACACCATATATTTT.

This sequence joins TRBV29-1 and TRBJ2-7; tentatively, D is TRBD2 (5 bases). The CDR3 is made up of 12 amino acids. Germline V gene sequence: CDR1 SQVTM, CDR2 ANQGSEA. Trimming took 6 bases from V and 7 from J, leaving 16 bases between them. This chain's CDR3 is CSVRTNEREQYF. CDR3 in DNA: TGCAGCGTAAGAACTAATGAGCGGGAGCAGTACTTC.

This chain's CDR3 is CASSYSSYDSTEAFF. CDR3 in DNA: TGTGCCAGCAGTTACTCGTCTTACGATAGCACTGAAGCTTTCTTT. V gene TRBV6-5 combines with J gene TRBJ1-1; no firm D call. The V gene lost 0 bases and the J gene lost 4 bases, with 12 bases spanning the gap. Per the germline V gene, CDR1 is MNHEY and CDR2 is SVGAGI. The CDR3 has 15 residues.

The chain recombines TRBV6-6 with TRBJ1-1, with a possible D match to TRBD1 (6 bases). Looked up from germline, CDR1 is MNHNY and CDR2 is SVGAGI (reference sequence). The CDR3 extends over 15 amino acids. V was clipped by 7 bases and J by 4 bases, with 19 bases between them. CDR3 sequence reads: CASTLDGGAGTEAFF. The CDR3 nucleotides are TGTGCCAGCACCCTGGACGGGGGGGCTGGCACTGAAGCTTTCTTT.